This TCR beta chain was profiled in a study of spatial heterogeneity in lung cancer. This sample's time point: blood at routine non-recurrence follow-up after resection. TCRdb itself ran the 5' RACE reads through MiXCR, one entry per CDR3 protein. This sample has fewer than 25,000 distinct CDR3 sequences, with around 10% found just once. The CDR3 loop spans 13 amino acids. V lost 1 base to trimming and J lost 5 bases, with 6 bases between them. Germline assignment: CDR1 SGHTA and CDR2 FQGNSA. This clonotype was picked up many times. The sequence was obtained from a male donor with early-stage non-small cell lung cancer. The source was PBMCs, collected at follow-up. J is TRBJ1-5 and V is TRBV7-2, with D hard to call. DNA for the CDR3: TGTGCCAGCAGCTTAGAGTATGATCAGCCCCAGCATTTT. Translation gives CASSLEYDQPQHF.